This TCR beta chain was captured in a study of spatial heterogeneity in lung cancer. Germline assignment: CDR1 SGHTA and CDR2 FQGTGA. CDR3 length: 13 amino acids. Trimming pared 3 bases from V and 2 bases from J, leaving 7 bases between. Time point: sample taken at primary tumor resection. The authors sequenced whole RNA from tumor, nontumor lung or frozen PBMC without sorting. TCRdb reprocessed the 5' RACE reads with MiXCR, giving one entry per CDR3 protein. Among 45,000 to 65,000 distinct CDR3 sequences listed, around 6.7% were seen once. Sequenced material: PBMCs, taken at surgery. The chain is built from TRBV7-3 and TRBJ1-1; D not resolved. This TCR was recovered from a female donor with early-stage non-small cell lung cancer. In DNA, the CDR3 is TGTGCCAGCAGCTTCCTTCGTAACACTGAAGCTTTCTTT. Its protein product is CASSFLRNTEAFF.